These T cell receptor beta chains were read from a single sample in a study of shared clonotypes between healthy human individuals. Clones were sequenced by immunoSEQ multiplex PCR, and TCRdb holds only the in-frame ones, with some missing. Here the sample spans over 850,000 clones, about 80% being singletons. Sequenced material: memory CD4+ T cells from PBMCs. The receptor set was obtained from a man younger than 35 in good health. Some clones in this sample may be carry-over from other donors' samples. CDR3s include the opening cysteine and the closing phenylalanine or tryptophan. The order of the fields is V gene, D gene, J gene, clone size, CDR3 DNA, CDR3 protein. The D gene is left open where the match is weak. Clone size appears in some rows only: once, few, many, or a class for an expanded clone.

v_gene: TRBV5-1; d_gene: -; j_gene: TRBJ1-2; abundance: -; CDR3nt: TGCGCCAGCGCCCGCGATCAGGGGTTGGGCGGCTACACCTTC; CDR3aa: CASARDQGLGGYTF
v_gene: TRBV27; d_gene: TRBD2; j_gene: TRBJ2-3; abundance: -; CDR3nt: TGTGCCAGCAGGCGGGGGGTTGGAAGCACAGATACGCAGTATTTT; CDR3aa: CASRRGVGSTDTQYF
v_gene: TRBV7-8; d_gene: TRBD1; j_gene: TRBJ1-5; abundance: many; CDR3nt: TGTGCCAGCAGCCCGGGACAGAACAATCAGCCCCAGCATTTT; CDR3aa: CASSPGQNNQPQHF
v_gene: TRBV6-5; d_gene: -; j_gene: TRBJ1-5; abundance: -; CDR3nt: TGTGCCAGCAGACCCTTCGGTGGCGGGCCCCAGCATTTT; CDR3aa: CASRPFGGGPQHF
v_gene: TRBV18; d_gene: -; j_gene: TRBJ2-7; abundance: -; CDR3nt: TGTGCCAGCTCACCGAGGGGATCCCCCTCCTACGAGCAGTACTTC; CDR3aa: CASSPRGSPSYEQYF
v_gene: TRBV27; d_gene: -; j_gene: TRBJ2-7; abundance: -; CDR3nt: TGTGCCACGAGACAACCTCTCTCCTACGAGCAGTACTTC; CDR3aa: CATRQPLSYEQYF
v_gene: TRBV2; d_gene: TRBD1; j_gene: TRBJ1-1; abundance: -; CDR3nt: TGTGCCAGAGCCGGACAGGGGAACACTGAAGCTTTCTTT; CDR3aa: CARAGQGNTEAFF
v_gene: TRBV4-1; d_gene: -; j_gene: TRBJ1-2; abundance: -; CDR3nt: TGCGCCAGCAGCCAAGCAGGGGACTATGGCTACACCTTC; CDR3aa: CASSQAGDYGYTF
v_gene: TRBV9; d_gene: TRBD1; j_gene: TRBJ2-2; abundance: -; CDR3nt: TGTGCCAGCAGCCTGCCGGGACAGGGGGCAACCGGGGAGCTGTTTTTT; CDR3aa: CASSLPGQGATGELFF
v_gene: TRBV18; d_gene: -; j_gene: TRBJ2-7; abundance: once; CDR3nt: TGTGCCAGCTCAGCGGACGGCTACGAGCAGTACTTC; CDR3aa: CASSADGYEQYF
v_gene: TRBV5-4; d_gene: TRBD1; j_gene: TRBJ2-7; abundance: -; CDR3nt: TGTGCCAGCAGCCCAGGACAGGTCAACGAGCAGTACTTC; CDR3aa: CASSPGQVNEQYF
v_gene: TRBV7-6; d_gene: -; j_gene: TRBJ2-1; abundance: -; CDR3nt: TGTGCCAGCAGCTTAGCCAGGGCTCTCTACAATGAGCAGTTCTTC; CDR3aa: CASSLARALYNEQFF
v_gene: TRBV11-1; d_gene: -; j_gene: TRBJ1-2; abundance: -; CDR3nt: TGTGCCAGCAGCTTAGGGATCAATAACTATGGCTACACCTTC; CDR3aa: CASSLGINNYGYTF
v_gene: TRBV6-1; d_gene: -; j_gene: TRBJ1-1; abundance: -; CDR3nt: TGTGCCAGCAGTGAACAGGGCAACACTGAAGCTTTCTTT; CDR3aa: CASSEQGNTEAFF
v_gene: TRBV4-1; d_gene: -; j_gene: TRBJ1-5; abundance: -; CDR3nt: TGCGCCAGCAGCCAAGAGCTGAAGCAGCCCCAGCATTTT; CDR3aa: CASSQELKQPQHF
v_gene: TRBV28; d_gene: -; j_gene: TRBJ2-7; abundance: -; CDR3nt: TGTGCCAGCACCCCCATCAGGGGTAGAGAGCAGTACTTC; CDR3aa: CASTPIRGREQYF
v_gene: TRBV30; d_gene: TRBD1; j_gene: TRBJ1-5; abundance: -; CDR3nt: TGTGCCTGGAGCCGACAGGGAGATCAGCCCCAGCATTTT; CDR3aa: CAWSRQGDQPQHF
v_gene: TRBV7-9; d_gene: -; j_gene: TRBJ1-4; abundance: few; CDR3nt: TGTGCCAGCAGCCCAACGGCAGGCCTTAATGAAAAACTGTTTTTT; CDR3aa: CASSPTAGLNEKLFF
v_gene: TRBV12-5; d_gene: -; j_gene: TRBJ1-1; abundance: -; CDR3nt: TGTGCTAGTGGTTTGGAAACTGGCAACACTGAAGCTTTCTTT; CDR3aa: CASGLETGNTEAFF
v_gene: TRBV5-1; d_gene: -; j_gene: TRBJ2-2; abundance: -; CDR3nt: TGCGCCAGCAGCTTTGGTACCCCAAACACCGGGGAGCTGTTTTTT; CDR3aa: CASSFGTPNTGELFF
v_gene: TRBV5-1; d_gene: TRBD2; j_gene: TRBJ2-2; abundance: -; CDR3nt: TGCGCCAGCAGCTTGGCAAGCGGGAGGGGTACCGGGGAGCTGTTTTTT; CDR3aa: CASSLASGRGTGELFF
v_gene: TRBV7-9; d_gene: TRBD1; j_gene: TRBJ1-3; abundance: -; CDR3nt: TGTGCCAGCAGCTCCTCGGACAGGGGGATAAACACCATATATTTT; CDR3aa: CASSSSDRGINTIYF
v_gene: TRBV6-1; d_gene: TRBD1; j_gene: TRBJ2-7; abundance: once; CDR3nt: TGTGCCAGCATCAGGGACAGGACGGAGAGCGAGCAGTACTTC; CDR3aa: CASIRDRTESEQYF
v_gene: TRBV2; d_gene: -; j_gene: TRBJ2-3; abundance: -; CDR3nt: TGTGCCAGCAGAAAGAGCACAGATACGCAGTATTTT; CDR3aa: CASRKSTDTQYF
v_gene: TRBV4-1; d_gene: TRBD2; j_gene: TRBJ2-5; abundance: -; CDR3nt: TGCGCCAGCAGCCAATTAACTAGCGGACAAGAGACCCAGTACTTC; CDR3aa: CASSQLTSGQETQYF
v_gene: TRBV7-9; d_gene: -; j_gene: TRBJ2-1; abundance: -; CDR3nt: TGTGCCAGCAACCTCGGGATTGGAGGGCCCCTCTTC; CDR3aa: CASNLGIGGPLF
v_gene: TRBV7-2; d_gene: TRBD1; j_gene: TRBJ1-6; abundance: -; CDR3nt: TGTGCCAGCACCACCACACCTGGCAGGGGGGATTCACCCCTCCACTTT; CDR3aa: CASTTTPGRGDSPLHF
v_gene: TRBV28; d_gene: -; j_gene: TRBJ1-5; abundance: -; CDR3nt: TGTGCCAGCAGTTTCGGTGGGGGGGGGAATCAGCCCCAGCATTTT; CDR3aa: CASSFGGGGNQPQHF
v_gene: TRBV10-3; d_gene: -; j_gene: TRBJ2-5; abundance: many; CDR3nt: TGTGCCATCAGCGAAGGACAGCCGTCCCAAGAGACCCAGTACTTC; CDR3aa: CAISEGQPSQETQYF
v_gene: TRBV4-1; d_gene: -; j_gene: TRBJ2-7; abundance: -; CDR3nt: TGCGCCAGCAGCCAAGGTACTAGCTTACTCTACGAGCAGTACTTC; CDR3aa: CASSQGTSLLYEQYF
v_gene: TRBV18; d_gene: TRBD1; j_gene: TRBJ1-1; abundance: few; CDR3nt: TGTGCCAGCTCACCGACAGGGTTTAGCACTGAAGCTTTCTTT; CDR3aa: CASSPTGFSTEAFF
v_gene: TRBV6-1; d_gene: -; j_gene: TRBJ1-2; abundance: few; CDR3nt: TGTGCCAGCAGTGAAGCGGTCGTGAGCTATGGCTACACCTTC; CDR3aa: CASSEAVVSYGYTF
v_gene: TRBV28; d_gene: -; j_gene: TRBJ1-1; abundance: once; CDR3nt: TGTGCCAGCAGTTCCTTGTACGCATGGGAGAAGAACACTGAAGCTTTCTTT; CDR3aa: CASSSLYAWEKNTEAFF
v_gene: TRBV10-1; d_gene: TRBD1; j_gene: TRBJ2-5; abundance: -; CDR3nt: TGCGCCAGCAGCCGAGGGACAGGGACCCAAGAGACCCAGTACTTC; CDR3aa: CASSRGTGTQETQYF
v_gene: TRBV6-1; d_gene: -; j_gene: TRBJ2-7; abundance: -; CDR3nt: TGTGCCAGCAGCTACTTCGAGCAGTACTTC; CDR3aa: CASSYFEQYF
v_gene: TRBV7-9; d_gene: -; j_gene: TRBJ1-2; abundance: -; CDR3nt: TGTGCCAGCAGCTTAGCGGTGGGCTATGGCTACACCTTC; CDR3aa: CASSLAVGYGYTF
v_gene: TRBV6-6; d_gene: TRBD1; j_gene: TRBJ2-1; abundance: -; CDR3nt: TGTGCCAGCAGACTCCCGGGACAGGGGCTTAATGAGCAGTTCTTC; CDR3aa: CASRLPGQGLNEQFF
v_gene: TRBV28; d_gene: TRBD1; j_gene: TRBJ1-5; abundance: -; CDR3nt: TGTGCCAGCAGGCCGGACAGGAATCAGCCCCAGCATTTT; CDR3aa: CASRPDRNQPQHF
v_gene: TRBV11-3; d_gene: -; j_gene: TRBJ2-7; abundance: once; CDR3nt: TGTGCCAGCAGCCCTAGGGCCGGCGAGCAGTACTTC; CDR3aa: CASSPRAGEQYF
v_gene: TRBV6-1; d_gene: -; j_gene: TRBJ2-5; abundance: -; CDR3nt: TGTGCCACCGTACAGGGTGGAAGGCAAGAGACCCAGTACTTC; CDR3aa: CATVQGGRQETQYF
v_gene: TRBV27; d_gene: -; j_gene: TRBJ1-4; abundance: -; CDR3nt: TGTGCCAGCAGTTTTTCCCCCGTGGGGATAAATGAAAAACTGTTTTTT; CDR3aa: CASSFSPVGINEKLFF